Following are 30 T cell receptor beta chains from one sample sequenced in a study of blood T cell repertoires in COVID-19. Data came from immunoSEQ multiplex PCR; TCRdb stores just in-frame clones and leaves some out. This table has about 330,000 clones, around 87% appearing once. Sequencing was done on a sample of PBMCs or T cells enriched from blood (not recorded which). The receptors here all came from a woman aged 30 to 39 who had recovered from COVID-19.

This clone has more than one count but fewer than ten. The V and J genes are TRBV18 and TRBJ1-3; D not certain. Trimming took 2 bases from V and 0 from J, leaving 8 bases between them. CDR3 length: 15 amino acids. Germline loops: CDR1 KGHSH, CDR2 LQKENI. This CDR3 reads CASSPSVLSGNTIYF. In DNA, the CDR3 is TGTGCCAGCTCACCATCGGTACTCTCTGGAAACACCATATATTTT.

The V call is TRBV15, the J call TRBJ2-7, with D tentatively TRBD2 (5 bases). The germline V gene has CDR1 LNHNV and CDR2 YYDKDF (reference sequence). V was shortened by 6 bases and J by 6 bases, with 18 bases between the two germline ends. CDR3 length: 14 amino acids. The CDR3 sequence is CATRRLNSRGEQYF. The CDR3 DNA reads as TGTGCCACCAGAAGACTCAACTCCCGGGGCGAGCAGTACTTC.

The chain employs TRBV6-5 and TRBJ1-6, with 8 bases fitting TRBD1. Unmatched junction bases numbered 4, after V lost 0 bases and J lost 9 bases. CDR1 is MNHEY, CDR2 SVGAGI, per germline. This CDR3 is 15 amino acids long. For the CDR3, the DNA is TGTGCCAGCAGTTACTCGGGACAGGTTACTTCACCCCTCCACTTT. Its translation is CASSYSGQVTSPLHF.

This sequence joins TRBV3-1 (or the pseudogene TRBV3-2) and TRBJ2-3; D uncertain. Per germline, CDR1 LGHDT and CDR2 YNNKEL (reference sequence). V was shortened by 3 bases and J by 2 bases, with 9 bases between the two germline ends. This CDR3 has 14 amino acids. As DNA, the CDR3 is TGTGCCAGCAGCCATCTCGGTCCCACAGATACGCAGTATTTT. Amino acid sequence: CASSHLGPTDTQYF.

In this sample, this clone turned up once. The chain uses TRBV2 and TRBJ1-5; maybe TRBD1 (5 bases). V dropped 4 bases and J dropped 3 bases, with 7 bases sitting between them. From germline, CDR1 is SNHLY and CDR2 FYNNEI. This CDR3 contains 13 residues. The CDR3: CASSVGPNQPQHF. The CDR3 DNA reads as TGTGCCAGCAGTGTGGGGCCCAATCAGCCCCAGCATTTT.

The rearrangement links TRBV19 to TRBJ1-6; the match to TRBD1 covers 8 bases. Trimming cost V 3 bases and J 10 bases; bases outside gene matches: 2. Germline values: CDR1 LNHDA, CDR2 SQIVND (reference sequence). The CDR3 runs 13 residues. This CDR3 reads CASSMTGDSPLHF. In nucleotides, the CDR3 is TGTGCCAGTAGTATGACAGGGGACTCACCCCTCCACTTT. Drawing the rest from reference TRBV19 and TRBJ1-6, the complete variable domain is DGGITQSPKYLFRKEGQNVTLSCEQNLNHDAMYWYRQDPGQGLRLIYYSQIVNDFQKGDIAEGYSVSREKKESFPLTVTSAQKNPTAFYLCASSMTGDSPLHFGNGTRLTVT.

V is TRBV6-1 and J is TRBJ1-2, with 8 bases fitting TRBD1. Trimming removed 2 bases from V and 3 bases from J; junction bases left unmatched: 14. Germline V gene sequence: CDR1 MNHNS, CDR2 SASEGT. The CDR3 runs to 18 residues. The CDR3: CASSELVAGGAVDYGYTF. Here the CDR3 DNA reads TGTGCCAGCAGTGAATTGGTGGCAGGGGGCGCAGTGGACTATGGCTACACCTTC.

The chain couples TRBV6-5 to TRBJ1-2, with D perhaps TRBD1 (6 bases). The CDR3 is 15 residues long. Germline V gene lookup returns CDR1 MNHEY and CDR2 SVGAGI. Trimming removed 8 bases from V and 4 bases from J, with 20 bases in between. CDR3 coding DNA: TGTGCCAGCCGACCCGCAATTCAGGGGATCTATGGCTACACCTTC. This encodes CASRPAIQGIYGYTF.

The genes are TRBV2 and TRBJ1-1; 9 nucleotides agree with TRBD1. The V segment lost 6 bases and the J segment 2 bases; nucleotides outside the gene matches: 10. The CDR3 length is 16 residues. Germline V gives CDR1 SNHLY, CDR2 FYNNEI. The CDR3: CASSATRDRENTEAFF. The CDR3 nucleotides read TGTGCCAGCAGCGCCACTCGGGACAGGGAAAACACTGAAGCTTTCTTT.

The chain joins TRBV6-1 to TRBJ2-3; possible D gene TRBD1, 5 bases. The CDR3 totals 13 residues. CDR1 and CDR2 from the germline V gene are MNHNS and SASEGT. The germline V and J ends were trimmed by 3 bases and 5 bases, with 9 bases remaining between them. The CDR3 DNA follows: TGTGCCAGCAGTGATAACAGGTTAGATACGCAGTATTTT. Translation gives CASSDNRLDTQYF.

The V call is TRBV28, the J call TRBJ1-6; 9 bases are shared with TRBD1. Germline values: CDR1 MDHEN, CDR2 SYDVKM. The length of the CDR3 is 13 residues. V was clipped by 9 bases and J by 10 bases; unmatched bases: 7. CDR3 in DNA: TGTGCCAGTCAATACAGGGGGCCGTCACCCCTCCACTTT. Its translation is CASQYRGPSPLHF. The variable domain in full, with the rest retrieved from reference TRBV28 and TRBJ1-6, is DVKVTQSSRYLVKRTGEKVFLECVQDMDHENMFWYRQDPGLGLRLIYFSYDVKMKEKGDIPEGYSVSREKKERFSLILESASTNQTSMYLCASQYRGPSPLHFGNGTRLTVT.

Written as DNA, the CDR3 is TGCGCCAGCCAGGGAGGACCTGGAAACACCATATATTTT. This translates into CASQGGPGNTIYF. The chain is built from TRBV5-1 and TRBJ1-3; tentative D call: TRBD1 (5 bases). V lost 7 bases, J lost 2 bases, and 10 bases lay in between. This CDR3 region has 13 residues. CDR1 is SGHRS and CDR2 is YFSETQ in the germline V gene.

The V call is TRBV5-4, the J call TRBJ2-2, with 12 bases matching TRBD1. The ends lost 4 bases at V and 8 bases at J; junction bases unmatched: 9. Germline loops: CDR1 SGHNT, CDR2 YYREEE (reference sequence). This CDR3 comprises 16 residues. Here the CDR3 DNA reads TGTGCCAGCAGCCGGGGGACAGGGGGCGCAACAGGGGAGCTGTTTTTT. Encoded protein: CASSRGTGGATGELFF. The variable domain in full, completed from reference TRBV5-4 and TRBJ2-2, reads ETGVTQSPTHLIKTRGQQVTLRCSSQSGHNTVSWYQQALGQGPQFIFQYYREEENGRGNFPPRFSGLQFPNYSSELNVNALELDDSALYLCASSRGTGGATGELFFGEGSRLTVL.

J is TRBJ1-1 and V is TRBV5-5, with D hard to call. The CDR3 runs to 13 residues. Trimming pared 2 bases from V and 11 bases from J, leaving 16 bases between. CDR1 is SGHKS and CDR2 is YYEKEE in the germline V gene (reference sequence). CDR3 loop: CASSFEWRRSAFF. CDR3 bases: TGTGCCAGCAGCTTCGAATGGAGGCGGTCGGCTTTCTTT.

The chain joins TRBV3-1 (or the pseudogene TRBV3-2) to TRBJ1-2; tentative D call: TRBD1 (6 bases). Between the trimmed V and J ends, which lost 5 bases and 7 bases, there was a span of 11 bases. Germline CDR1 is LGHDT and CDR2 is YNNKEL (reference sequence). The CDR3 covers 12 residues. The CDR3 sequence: CASSTGNTGYTF. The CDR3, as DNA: TGTGCCAGCAGCACAGGGAATACTGGCTACACCTTC.

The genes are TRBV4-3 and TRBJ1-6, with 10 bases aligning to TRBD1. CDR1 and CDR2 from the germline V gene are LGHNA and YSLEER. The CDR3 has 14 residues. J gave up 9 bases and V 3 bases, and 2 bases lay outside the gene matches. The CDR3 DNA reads TGCGCCAGCAGCCACGGACAGGGGGGTTCACCCCTCCACTTT. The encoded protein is CASSHGQGGSPLHF.

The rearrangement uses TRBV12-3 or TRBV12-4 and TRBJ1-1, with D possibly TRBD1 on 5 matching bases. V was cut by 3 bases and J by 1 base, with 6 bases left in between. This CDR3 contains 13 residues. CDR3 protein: CASSFGGNTEAFF. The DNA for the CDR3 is TGTGCCAGCAGTTTCGGGGGGAACACTGAAGCTTTCTTT.

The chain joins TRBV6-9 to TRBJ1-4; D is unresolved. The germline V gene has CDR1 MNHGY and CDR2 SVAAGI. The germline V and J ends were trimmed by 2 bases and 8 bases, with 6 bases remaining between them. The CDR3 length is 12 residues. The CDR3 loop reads CASSYIAEKLFF. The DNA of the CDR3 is TGTGCCAGCAGTTATATAGCCGAAAAACTGTTTTTT.

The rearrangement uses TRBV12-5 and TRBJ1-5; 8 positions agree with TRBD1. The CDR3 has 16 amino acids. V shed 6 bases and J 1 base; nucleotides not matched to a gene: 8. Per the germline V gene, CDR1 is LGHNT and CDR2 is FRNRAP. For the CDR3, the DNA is TGTGCTAGTGGACCCGACAGGGGAGGGAGCAATCAGCCCCAGCATTTT. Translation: CASGPDRGGSNQPQHF.

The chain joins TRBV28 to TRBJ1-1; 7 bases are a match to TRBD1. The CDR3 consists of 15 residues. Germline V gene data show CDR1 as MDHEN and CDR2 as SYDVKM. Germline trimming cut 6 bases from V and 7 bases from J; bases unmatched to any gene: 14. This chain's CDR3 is CASSTPSRGTYEAFF. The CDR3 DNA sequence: TGTGCCAGCAGCACTCCTAGCAGGGGGACGTATGAAGCTTTCTTT.

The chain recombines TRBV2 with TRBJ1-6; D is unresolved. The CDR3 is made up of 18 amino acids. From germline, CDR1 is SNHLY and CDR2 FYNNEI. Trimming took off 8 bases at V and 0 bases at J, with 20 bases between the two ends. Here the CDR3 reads CASGWAYGQSSYNSPLHF. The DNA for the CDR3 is TGTGCCAGCGGTTGGGCATACGGTCAGAGCTCCTATAATTCACCCCTCCACTTT.

The CDR3 DNA follows: TGTGCCAGCGGCTTTGGGACTAATCACTACGAGCAGTACTTC. Residues: CASGFGTNHYEQYF. The chain joins TRBV9 to TRBJ2-7, with TRBD2 matching 7 bases. Germline V gives CDR1 SGDLS, CDR2 YYNGEE. The CDR3 loop spans 14 amino acids. Unmatched junction bases numbered 10, after V lost 7 bases and J lost 3 bases.

CDR3 nucleotides: TGTGCCAGCAGCATAACAGGGAGAGACACCATATATTTT. Translating gives CASSITGRDTIYF. V is TRBV9 and J is TRBJ1-3; maybe TRBD1 (6 bases). Per the germline V gene, CDR1 is SGDLS and CDR2 is YYNGEE. This CDR3 contains 13 residues. Between the trimmed V and J ends, which lost 4 bases and 8 bases, there was a span of 13 bases. Full variable domain (rest looked up from reference TRBV9 and TRBJ1-3): DSGVTQTPKHLITATGQRVTLRCSPRSGDLSVYWYQQSLDQGLQFLIQYYNGEERAKGNILERFSAQQFPDLHSELNLSSLELGDSALYFCASSITGRDTIYFGEGSWLTVV.

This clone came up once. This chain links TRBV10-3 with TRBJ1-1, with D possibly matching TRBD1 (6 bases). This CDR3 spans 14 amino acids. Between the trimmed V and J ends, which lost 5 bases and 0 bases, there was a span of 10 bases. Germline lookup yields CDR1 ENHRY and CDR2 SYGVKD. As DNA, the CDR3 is TGTGCCATCAGTACAGGGTTTTTGAACACTGAAGCTTTCTTT. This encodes CAISTGFLNTEAFF.

CDR3 in amino acids: CASSLAGADEQFF. CDR3 DNA sequence: TGTGCCAGCAGCTTAGCGGGGGCCGATGAGCAGTTCTTC. The V gene is TRBV5-5, the J gene TRBJ2-1, with TRBD2 identical over 8 bases. Germline V gives CDR1 SGHKS, CDR2 YYEKEE (reference sequence). The CDR3 contains 13 residues. V was clipped by 2 bases and J by 8 bases; unmatched bases: 3.

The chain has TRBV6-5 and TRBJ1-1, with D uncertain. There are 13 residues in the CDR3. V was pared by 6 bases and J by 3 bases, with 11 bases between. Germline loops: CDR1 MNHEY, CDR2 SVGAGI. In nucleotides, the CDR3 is TGTGCCAGCAGCTCGTACCGGTACACTGAAGCTTTCTTT. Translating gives CASSSYRYTEAFF.

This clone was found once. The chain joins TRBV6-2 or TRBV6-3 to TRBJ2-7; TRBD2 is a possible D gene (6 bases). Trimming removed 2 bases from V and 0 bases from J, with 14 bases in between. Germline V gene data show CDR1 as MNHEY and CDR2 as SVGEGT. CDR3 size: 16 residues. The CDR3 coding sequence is TGTGCCAGCAGTTACGAAGGCGGGGCGATCTCCTACGAGCAGTACTTC. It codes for CASSYEGGAISYEQYF.

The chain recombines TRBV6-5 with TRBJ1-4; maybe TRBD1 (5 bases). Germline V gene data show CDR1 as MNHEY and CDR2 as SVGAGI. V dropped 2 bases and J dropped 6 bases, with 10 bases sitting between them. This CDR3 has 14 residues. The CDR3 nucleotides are TGTGCCAGCAGTTACACCGGAGGGGATGAAAAACTGTTTTTT. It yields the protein CASSYTGGDEKLFF.

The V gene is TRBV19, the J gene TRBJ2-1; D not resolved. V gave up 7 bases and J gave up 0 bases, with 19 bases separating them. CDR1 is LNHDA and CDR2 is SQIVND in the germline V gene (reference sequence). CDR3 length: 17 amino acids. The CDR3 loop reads CASTRLLAHSSYNEQFF. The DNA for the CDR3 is TGTGCCAGTACCCGACTGCTTGCCCATAGCTCCTACAATGAGCAGTTCTTC.

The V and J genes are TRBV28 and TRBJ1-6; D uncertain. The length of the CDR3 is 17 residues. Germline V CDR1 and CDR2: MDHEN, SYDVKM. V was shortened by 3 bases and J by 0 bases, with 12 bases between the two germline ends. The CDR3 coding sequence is TGTGCCAGCAGTTTCTTGGTGGTGAGCTCCTATAATTCACCCCTCCACTTT. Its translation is CASSFLVVSSYNSPLHF.